The entry below describes one TCR beta chain. The antigen remains unidentified. The data originate from a study of siplizumab effects on memory and regulatory T cells. Study results and caveats: Naive or memory phenotype assignment was not possible for roughly 75-97% of proliferating CD4+ or CD8+ clones. The study found naive T cells seemingly more diverse than memory cells and seemingly major alloresponse contributors.

Data came from immunoSEQ multiplex PCR; TCRdb stores just in-frame clones and leaves some out. The data show approximately 60,000 clones, 79% seen once. Donor pairs, a few in total, had unstimulated naive, memory, effector memory and TEMRA subsets sequenced. Trimming shortened V by 6 bases and J by 5 bases, and 16 bases separated the two germline ends. This CDR3 comprises 15 residues. Germline V lookup: CDR1 LGHNT, CDR2 FRNRAP. The sequenced material came from memory CD4+ T cells sorted from blood. The V and J genes are TRBV12-5 and TRBJ2-2; perhaps TRBD2 as D (6 bases). The TCR originated in a human donor in good health. The CDR3 loop reads CASGPPRGGTGELFF. DNA of the CDR3: TGTGCTAGTGGGCCCCCCCGGGGAGGAACCGGGGAGCTGTTTTTT.